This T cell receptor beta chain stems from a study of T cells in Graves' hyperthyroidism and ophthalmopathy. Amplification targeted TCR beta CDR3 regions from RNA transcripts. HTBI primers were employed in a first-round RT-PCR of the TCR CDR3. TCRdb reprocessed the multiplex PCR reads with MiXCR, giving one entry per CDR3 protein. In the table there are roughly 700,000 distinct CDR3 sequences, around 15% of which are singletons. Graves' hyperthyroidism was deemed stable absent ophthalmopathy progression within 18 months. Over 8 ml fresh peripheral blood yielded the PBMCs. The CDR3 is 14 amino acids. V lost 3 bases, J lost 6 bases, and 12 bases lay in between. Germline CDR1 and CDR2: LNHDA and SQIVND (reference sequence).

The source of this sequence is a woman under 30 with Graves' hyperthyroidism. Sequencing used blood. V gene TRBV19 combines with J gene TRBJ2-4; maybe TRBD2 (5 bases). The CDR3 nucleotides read TGTGCCAGTAGTATGTTGGGGAGTAGAAACATTCAGTACTTC. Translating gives CASSMLGSRNIQYF.